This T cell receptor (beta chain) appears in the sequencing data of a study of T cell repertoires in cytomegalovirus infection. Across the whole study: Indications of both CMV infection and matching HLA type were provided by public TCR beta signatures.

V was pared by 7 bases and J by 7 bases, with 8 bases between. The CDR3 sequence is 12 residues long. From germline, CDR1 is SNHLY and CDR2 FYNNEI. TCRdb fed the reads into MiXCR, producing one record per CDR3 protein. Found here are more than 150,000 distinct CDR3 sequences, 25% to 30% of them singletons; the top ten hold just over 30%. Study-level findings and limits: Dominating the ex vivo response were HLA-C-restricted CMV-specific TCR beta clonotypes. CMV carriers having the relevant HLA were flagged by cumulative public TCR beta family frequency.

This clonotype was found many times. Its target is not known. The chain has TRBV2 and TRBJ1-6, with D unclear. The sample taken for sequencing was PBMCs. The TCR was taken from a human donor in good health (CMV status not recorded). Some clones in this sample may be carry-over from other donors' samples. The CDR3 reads CASKPLNSPLHF. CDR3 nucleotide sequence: TGTGCCAGCAAGCCTCTCAATTCACCCCTCCACTTT. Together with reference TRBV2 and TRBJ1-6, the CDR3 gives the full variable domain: EPEVTQTPSHQVTQMGQEVILRCVPISNHLYFYWYRQILGQKVEFLVSFYNNEISEKSEIFDDQFSVERPDGSNFTLKIRSTKLEDSAMYFCASKPLNSPLHFGNGTRLTVT.